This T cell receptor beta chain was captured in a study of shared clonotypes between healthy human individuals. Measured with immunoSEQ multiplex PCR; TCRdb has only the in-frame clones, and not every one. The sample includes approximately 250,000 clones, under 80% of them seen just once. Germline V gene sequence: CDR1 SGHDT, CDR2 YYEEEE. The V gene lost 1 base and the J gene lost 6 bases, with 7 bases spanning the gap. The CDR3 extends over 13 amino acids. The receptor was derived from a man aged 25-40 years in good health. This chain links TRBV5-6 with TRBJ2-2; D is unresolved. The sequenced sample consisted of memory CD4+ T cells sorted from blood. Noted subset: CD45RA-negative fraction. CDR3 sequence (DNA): TGTGCCAGCAGCTTGATAGGGCCCGGGGAGCTGTTTTTT. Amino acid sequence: CASSLIGPGELFF.